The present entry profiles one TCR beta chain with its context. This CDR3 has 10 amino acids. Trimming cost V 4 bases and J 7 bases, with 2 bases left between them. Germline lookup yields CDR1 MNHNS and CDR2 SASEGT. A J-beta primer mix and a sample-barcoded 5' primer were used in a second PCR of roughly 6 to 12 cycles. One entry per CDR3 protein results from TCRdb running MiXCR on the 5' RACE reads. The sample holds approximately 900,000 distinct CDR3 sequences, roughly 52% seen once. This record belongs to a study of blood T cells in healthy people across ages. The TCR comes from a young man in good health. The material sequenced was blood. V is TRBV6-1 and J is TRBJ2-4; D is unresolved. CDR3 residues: CASSVNIQYF. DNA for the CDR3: TGTGCCAGCAGTGTGAACATTCAGTACTTC.